Following are 30 T cell receptor beta chains from one sample sequenced in a study of T-cell reconstitution after alpha-beta-depleted transplantation in children. Using unique molecular identifiers, the investigators prepared the TCRbeta library. Via MiXCR, TCRdb re-called the PCR reads, giving one row per CDR3 protein. The table includes about 90,000 distinct CDR3 sequences, 15% to 19% detected once. Specimen: PBMCs, mostly from graft donor cells, collected 180 days after TCRalphabeta/CD19-depleted stem cell transplant. Every receptor here comes from a male patient aged 2 to 9 who had a stem cell transplant for acute lymphoblastic leukemia, so the T cells may come from the graft donor.

There are a few counts of this clonotype. In this CDR3 the conserved last residue, phenylalanine or tryptophan, is missing, so a read error is likely. It is unclear where the CDR3 begins or ends on the DNA, so no DNA is shown, and the CDR3 is as TCRdb lists it. The V gene is TRBV2, the J gene TRBJ2-5; TRBD1 is taken as the D call from the table, unchecked against the DNA. In germline, CDR1 is SNHLY, CDR2 FYNNEI. Including both end residues, the CDR3 is 11 amino acids long. The CDR3: CASSEGPTSYI.

This clonotype was detected a few times. The chain uses TRBV12-3 or TRBV12-4 and TRBJ1-5; 7 bases agree with TRBD1. The J segment lost 3 bases and the V segment lost 0 bases, leaving 5 bases of the junction unmatched. This CDR3 contains 16 residues. The DNA for the CDR3 is TGTGCCAGCAGTTTAGCGACAGGGACGCCCAATCAGCCCCAGCATTTT. The encoded protein is CASSLATGTPNQPQHF.

This clonotype was counted a few times. V is TRBV14 and J is TRBJ2-5; 10 bases are a match to TRBD2. Trimming removed 0 bases from V and 1 base from J; junction bases left unmatched: 5. CDR1 and CDR2 from the germline V gene are SGHDN and FVKESK. This CDR3 has 17 amino acids. The CDR3 DNA follows: TGTGCCAGCAGCCAAGAGGCTAGCGGGAGATTCCAAGAGACCCAGTACTTC. This codes for CASSQEASGRFQETQYF.

This clonotype was seen more than once but under ten times. The rearrangement uses TRBV27 and TRBJ1-1; D call uncertain. Per the germline V gene, CDR1 is MNHEY and CDR2 is SMNVEV (reference sequence). Trimming shortened V by 0 bases and J by 0 bases, and 5 bases separated the two germline ends. The CDR3 totals 14 residues. The CDR3 protein is CASSLSALNTEAFF. CDR3 bases: TGTGCCAGCAGTTTATCGGCCTTGAACACTGAAGCTTTCTTT.

This clonotype was seen a handful of times. This chain uses TRBV18 with TRBJ2-7; D possibly uses TRBD1 or TRBD2 (6 bases each). The CDR3 contains 15 residues. Trimming removed 2 bases at V and 2 bases at J, with 13 bases between. CDR1 and CDR2 (germline): KGHSH, LQKENI. DNA for the CDR3: TGTGCCAGCTCACCAGGCCGCGGGACAACCTACGAGCAGTACTTC. This sequence encodes CASSPGRGTTYEQYF.

The chain links TRBV5-1 to TRBJ2-5; 9 bases fit TRBD1. The CDR3 has 16 residues. Germline V gene data show CDR1 as SGHRS and CDR2 as YFSETQ. Germline trimming cut 4 bases from V and 1 base from J; bases unmatched to any gene: 8. CDR3 in DNA: TGCGCCAGCAGCCCGGTGACAGGGGGTGGCCAAGAGACCCAGTACTTC. As protein: CASSPVTGGGQETQYF.

The sample holds a few counts of this clonotype. The rearrangement links TRBV7-2 to TRBJ1-1; D perhaps matches TRBD1 (6 bases). This CDR3 spans 12 amino acids. CDR1 is SGHTA and CDR2 is FQGNSA in the germline V gene. V was pared by 5 bases and J by 8 bases, with 12 bases between. Written as DNA, the CDR3 is TGTGCCAGCAGCCCTCTGACAGGCGAAGCTTTCTTT. Translated, it gives CASSPLTGEAFF.

The chain combines TRBV12-3 or TRBV12-4 with TRBJ1-6; D perhaps matches TRBD1 (5 bases). CDR3 length equals 13 residues. Trimming took 5 bases from V and 8 from J, leaving 10 bases between them. In DNA form, the CDR3 reads TGTGCCAGCAGTGCGCAGGGCTATTCACCCCTCCACTTT. This sequence encodes CASSAQGYSPLHF.

This clonotype was observed a few times. The rearrangement uses TRBV29-1 and TRBJ2-3; 7 bases line up with TRBD2. Per germline, CDR1 SQVTM and CDR2 ANQGSEA. V shed 4 bases and J 2 bases; nucleotides not matched to a gene: 3. The CDR3 covers 13 residues. The CDR3 bases are TGCAGCGTTGCGGGGGGATCCACAGATACGCAGTATTTT. It specifies CSVAGGSTDTQYF.

This clonotype was seen only a few times. The chain has TRBV4-3 and TRBJ2-5; D is perhaps TRBD2 (7 bases). Trimming stripped 0 bases from V and 5 bases from J, with 19 bases between. CDR1 is LGHNA and CDR2 is YSLEER in the germline V gene. CDR3 size: 17 residues. The CDR3 loop is CASSQDVGGGARETQYF. The CDR3 region has the DNA TGCGCCAGCAGCCAAGACGTCGGCGGGGGCGCCAGGGAGACCCAGTACTTC.

The V and J genes are TRBV7-2 and TRBJ1-5; tentatively, D is TRBD1 (5 bases). The germline gives CDR1 SGHTA, CDR2 FQGNSA. The CDR3 loop spans 16 amino acids. V was clipped by 1 base and J by 10 bases, with 20 bases between them. CDR3 protein: CASSLVTGGGNSPQHF. DNA of the CDR3: TGTGCCAGCAGCTTAGTAACGGGGGGGGGGAATAGTCCCCAGCATTTT.

The CDR3 here is CASSQDGVGYGYTF. CDR3 nucleotide sequence: TGTGCCAGCAGCCAAGATGGGGTAGGCTATGGCTACACCTTC. The chain employs TRBV14 and TRBJ1-2; no clear D gene. Trimming took off 0 bases at V and 4 bases at J, with 9 bases between the two ends. From germline, CDR1 is SGHDN and CDR2 FVKESK. There are 14 residues in the CDR3.

This clonotype was detected only a few times. The chain employs TRBV7-9 and TRBJ2-1, with D possibly TRBD1 on 5 matching bases. The CDR3 length is 13 residues. CDR1 is SEHNR, CDR2 FQNEAQ, per germline (reference sequence). Trimming removed 5 bases at V and 6 bases at J, with 11 bases between. For the CDR3, the DNA is TGTGCCAGCAGCCCCAGGACAATCAATGAGCAGTTCTTC. Protein sequence: CASSPRTINEQFF.

This clonotype occurred a few times. The DNA of the CDR3 is TGTGCCAGCTCACCACCGACAGGGACCCCCACCGGGGAGCTGTTTTTT. Translated: CASSPPTGTPTGELFF. The genes are TRBV18 and TRBJ2-2, with 7 bases that match TRBD1. Germline-derived CDR1 and CDR2 are KGHSH and LQKENI. This CDR3 region has 16 residues. With V trimmed by 0 bases and J by 4 bases, 5 bases remained unmatched.

The J gene is TRBJ2-3, the V gene TRBV5-6; D is possibly TRBD1 (5 bases). V dropped 0 bases and J dropped 2 bases, with 10 bases sitting between them. In germline, CDR1 is SGHDT, CDR2 YYEEEE. The CDR3 covers 15 residues. CDR3 sequence reads: CASSLGQSSTDTQYF. For the CDR3, the DNA is TGTGCCAGCAGCTTGGGACAGTCATCCACAGATACGCAGTATTTT.

Turning to this clonotype: Compared with germline, one end of the junction differs, possibly owing to a read error. This chain joins TRBV20-1 and TRBJ1-5; D might be TRBD1 (5 bases). The CDR3 covers 17 residues. Germline CDR1 reads DFQATT; CDR2 reads SNEGSKA (reference sequence). CDR3 nucleotide sequence: TGCTGTGCTAGAGATGGTCCGATACGGGGCCTCAATCAGCCCCAGCATTTT. Its protein product is CCARDGPIRGLNQPQHF.

This chain uses TRBV5-5 with TRBJ2-1; TRBD2 is a possible D gene (5 bases). Trimming stripped 4 bases from V and 7 bases from J, with 12 bases between. This CDR3 region has 13 residues. Germline loops: CDR1 SGHKS, CDR2 YYEKEE (reference sequence). The CDR3 here is CASSPNPGNEQFF. The CDR3 bases are TGTGCCAGCAGCCCCAACCCGGGGAATGAGCAGTTCTTC.

V is TRBV18 and J is TRBJ1-4; no clear D gene. There are 16 residues in the CDR3. Trimming stripped 4 bases from V and 0 bases from J, with 12 bases between. The germline V gene encodes CDR1 KGHSH and CDR2 LQKENI. CDR3 protein: CASSLLRGATNEKLFF. Here the CDR3 DNA reads TGTGCCAGCTCACTGCTCAGAGGTGCAACTAATGAAAAACTGTTTTTT.

This clonotype showed up just a few times. V is TRBV7-2 and J is TRBJ2-2; D is uncertain. The CDR3 consists of 16 residues. Germline V gene data show CDR1 as SGHTA and CDR2 as FQGNSA. V lost 0 bases and J 0 bases, leaving 8 bases between the germline ends. The CDR3 region has the DNA TGTGCCAGCAGCTTAGCGGCAGGCGCGAACACCGGGGAGCTGTTTTTT. This codes for CASSLAAGANTGELFF.

The chain employs TRBV29-1 and TRBJ2-6, with D perhaps TRBD1 (5 bases). Trimming took off 0 bases at V and 0 bases at J, with 12 bases between the two ends. The CDR3 extends over 17 amino acids. Per germline, CDR1 SQVTM and CDR2 ANQGSEA. CDR3: CSVEDRASISGANVLTF. The CDR3 coding sequence is TGCAGCGTTGAAGACAGGGCAAGTATCTCTGGGGCCAACGTCCTGACTTTC.

V usage is TRBV11-2 and J usage is TRBJ2-7, with 7 bases identical to TRBD1. This CDR3 is 15 amino acids long. The germline V gene encodes CDR1 SGHAT and CDR2 FQNNGV. Trimming cost V 4 bases and J 5 bases; bases outside gene matches: 11. CDR3 residues: CASSYDDRARDEQYF. For the CDR3, the DNA is TGTGCCAGCAGCTACGACGACAGGGCCCGGGACGAGCAGTACTTC. Full variable domain (rest looked up from reference TRBV11-2 and TRBJ2-7): EAGVAQSPRYKIIEKRQSVAFWCNPISGHATLYWYQQILGQGPKLLIQFQNNGVVDDSQLPKDRFSAERLKGVDSTLKIQPAKLEDSAVYLCASSYDDRARDEQYFGPGTRLTVT.

This clonotype was observed many times. V and J are TRBV13 and TRBJ2-1, with D perhaps TRBD2 (7 bases). From germline, CDR1 is PRHDT and CDR2 FYEKMQ (reference sequence). There are 16 residues in the CDR3. V was trimmed by 0 bases and J by 3 bases, leaving 12 bases between them. The CDR3 nucleotides read TGTGCCAGCAGCTTAGGAGGCGGGGGCCTCTACAATGAGCAGTTCTTC. Protein product: CASSLGGGGLYNEQFF.

V gene TRBV30 combines with J gene TRBJ2-1, with D uncertain. The CDR3 is made up of 14 amino acids. Trimming took 6 bases from V and 2 from J, leaving 14 bases between them. Germline loops: CDR1 GTSNPN, CDR2 SVGIG (reference sequence). This chain's CDR3 is CACRFSAPYNEQFF. In nucleotides, the CDR3 is TGTGCCTGCCGGTTCTCCGCCCCCTACAATGAGCAGTTCTTC.

This clonotype was found a few times. V and J are TRBV5-1 and TRBJ2-7, with 8 bases matching TRBD2. V shed 0 bases and J 3 bases; nucleotides not matched to a gene: 8. CDR3 length equals 16 residues. In germline, CDR1 is SGHRS, CDR2 YFSETQ. In DNA form, the CDR3 reads TGCGCCAGCAGCTTGGGCGGGGGGCAGCTTGGCTACGAGCAGTACTTC. It specifies CASSLGGGQLGYEQYF.

V and J are TRBV27 and TRBJ2-7, with D perhaps matching TRBD1 (5 bases). The CDR3 covers 13 residues. Per germline, CDR1 MNHEY and CDR2 SMNVEV (reference sequence). With 4 bases removed from V and 1 base from J, the gap between germline ends came to 8 bases. The CDR3 nucleotides are TGTGCCAGCAGTTACGACAGTTCCTACGAGCAGTACTTC. Amino acids: CASSYDSSYEQYF.

This clonotype was observed a few times. The genes are TRBV20-1 and TRBJ2-7; the match to TRBD1 covers 12 bases. Germline V gene data show CDR1 as DFQATT and CDR2 as SNEGSKA (reference sequence). The V and J ends lost 0 bases and 6 bases, in that order; junction bases with no gene match: 12. The CDR3 length is 17 residues. This CDR3 is CSARDRGQGAVAGEQYF. The DNA of the CDR3 is TGCAGTGCTAGAGATAGGGGACAGGGGGCCGTGGCAGGCGAGCAGTACTTC.

J is TRBJ1-5 and V is TRBV10-3, with 7 nucleotides matching TRBD1. After removal of 0 bases from V and 11 bases from J, the junction contained 7 bases not matched to a gene. Germline loops: CDR1 ENHRY, CDR2 SYGVKD. CDR3 length: 14 residues. CDR3 loop: CAISESGGTGAQHF. The CDR3 DNA sequence: TGTGCCATCAGTGAGTCGGGCGGTACAGGGGCCCAGCATTTT.

The J gene is TRBJ2-6, the V gene TRBV20-1, with 10 bases lining up with TRBD2. The J segment lost 3 bases and the V segment lost 2 bases, leaving 4 bases of the junction unmatched. CDR1 and CDR2 from the germline V gene are DFQATT and SNEGSKA (reference sequence). The CDR3 runs 16 residues. The CDR3 sequence: CSARRLAGVGANVLTF. CDR3 sequence (DNA): TGCAGTGCTAGAAGGCTAGCGGGAGTTGGGGCCAACGTCCTGACTTTC.

This clonotype was seen repeatedly, ten times or more. The chain joins TRBV29-1 to TRBJ2-2; D not certain. The V gene's germline CDR1 is SQVTM and CDR2 ANQGSEA. Trimming cost V 4 bases and J 2 bases, with 8 bases left between them. The CDR3 extends over 13 amino acids. CDR3 sequence: CSVAVTNTGELFF. Here the CDR3 DNA reads TGCAGCGTTGCCGTGACCAACACCGGGGAGCTGTTTTTT.

This clonotype was observed a few times. The chain carries TRBV6-1 and TRBJ2-3, with 9 bases matching TRBD2. Trimming removed 7 bases from V and 2 bases from J; junction bases left unmatched: 10. CDR3 length equals 16 residues. The germline CDR1 and CDR2 sequences are MNHNS and SASEGT. The CDR3 DNA reads as TGTGCCAGCATGCCCATAGCGGGGGCCTTCACAGATACGCAGTATTTT. It codes for CASMPIAGAFTDTQYF.